Presented here are 18 T cell receptor beta chains from one specimen sequenced in a study of T cell repertoires in cytomegalovirus infection. TCRdb reprocessed the reads with MiXCR, giving one entry per CDR3 protein. This sample has 150,000 or so distinct CDR3 sequences; roughly a quarter occur once, and the top ten carry about 10%. The sample consisted of PBMCs. These receptors originate from a human donor in good health (CMV status not recorded). Some clones in this sample may be carry-over from other donors' samples.

Details on this clonotype: This could be a read error, since a much larger clone is one nucleotide away. The chain's CDR3 is CASSLQGFETQYF. In nucleotides, the CDR3 is TGTGCCAGCAGCTTACAGGGTTTTGAGACCCAGTACTTC. This chain connects TRBV5-4 to TRBJ2-5, with a possible D match to TRBD1 (6 bases). This CDR3 contains 13 residues. CDR1 and CDR2 from the germline V gene are SGHNT and YYREEE (reference sequence). The V gene lost 2 bases and the J gene lost 5 bases, with 10 bases spanning the gap.

As to this clonotype: This clone may be a read error of a much larger clone one base away. The chain uses TRBV7-6 and TRBJ1-1, with no clear D. V lost 4 bases to trimming and J lost 0 bases, with 21 bases between them. This CDR3 is built from 18 residues. Per germline, CDR1 SGHVS and CDR2 FNYEAQ. For the CDR3, the DNA is TGTGCCAGCAGCTCAATGGTTTTGGGCGACAAGTTGAACACTGAAGCTTTCTTT. It encodes CASSSMVLGDKLNTEAFF.

This CDR3 reads CASSPGASLEQYF. CDR3 coding DNA: TGTGCCAGCTCTCCCGGGGCCTCTTTAGAACAGTACTTC. This chain links TRBV18 with TRBJ2-7; D is possibly TRBD1 or TRBD2 (5 bases each). The length of the CDR3 is 13 residues. V was trimmed by 6 bases and J by 10 bases, leaving 19 bases between them. CDR1 is KGHSH, CDR2 LQKENI, per germline.

V and J are TRBV14 and TRBJ1-6; 7 nucleotides match TRBD1. The germline V gene has CDR1 SGHDN and CDR2 FVKESK. This CDR3 is 14 amino acids long. V was clipped by 4 bases and J by 10 bases; unmatched bases: 7. The CDR3 DNA follows: TGTGCCAGCAGCCCGGACAGGTCCGGATCACCCCTCCACTTT. Amino acid sequence: CASSPDRSGSPLHF.

The chain recombines TRBV4-1 with TRBJ2-1; 8 nucleotides align to TRBD2. Germline V lookup: CDR1 MGHRA, CDR2 YSYEKL. The CDR3 is 17 amino acids. V trimming: 1 base; J trimming: 4 bases; junction bases outside the gene matches: 9. This CDR3 is CASSQVPGRGDYNEQFF. The CDR3 coding sequence is TGCGCCAGCAGCCAAGTTCCGGGGCGGGGGGATTACAATGAGCAGTTCTTC.

The chain couples TRBV20-1 to TRBJ1-5, with TRBD1 identical over 8 bases. V gave up 0 bases and J gave up 7 bases; unmatched junction bases: 8. The germline CDR1 and CDR2 sequences are DFQATT and SNEGSKA (reference sequence). CDR3 length equals 15 residues. The DNA for the CDR3 is TGCAGTGCTAGAGAGCCAGGGGGCAATAGCCAGCCCCAGCATTTT. It codes for CSAREPGGNSQPQHF.

The chain has TRBV5-6 and TRBJ1-6; TRBD1 might be the D (5 bases). This CDR3 is 15 amino acids long. Germline assignment: CDR1 SGHDT and CDR2 YYEEEE. V gave up 0 bases and J gave up 7 bases, with 11 bases separating them. The CDR3 reads CASSLAGGWNSPLHF. The CDR3 nucleotides are TGTGCCAGCAGCTTGGCCGGGGGTTGGAATTCACCCCTCCACTTT.

This clonotype was recorded many times. The gene calls are TRBV7-2 and TRBJ2-7; D might be TRBD1 or TRBD2, each matching 5 bases. In germline, CDR1 is SGHTA, CDR2 FQGNSA. The CDR3 has 15 residues. V lost 1 base to trimming and J lost 2 bases, with 12 bases between them. The CDR3 is CASSLERGGPYEQYF. DNA for the CDR3: TGTGCCAGCAGCTTAGAGAGGGGCGGCCCCTACGAGCAGTACTTC.

As for this clonotype: The junction departs from the called germline gene at one end, perhaps through a read error. The chain uses TRBV28 and TRBJ1-5, with 8 bases aligning to TRBD1. This CDR3 region has 14 residues. Germline CDR1 reads MDHEN; CDR2 reads SYDVKM. CDR3: CVSSFRGLGQPQHF. The CDR3 DNA reads TGTGTCAGCAGTTTCAGGGGGCTTGGACAGCCCCAGCATTTT.

This rearrangement joins TRBV14 to TRBJ1-1, with TRBD1 matching 12 bases. Losses at the gene ends were 6 bases for V and 1 base for J; bases not matched to a gene: 9. CDR1 is SGHDN, CDR2 FVKESK, per germline. The CDR3 runs 17 residues. The CDR3 loop is CASSRAGTGGTNTEAFF. The CDR3 DNA is TGTGCCAGCAGTCGGGCCGGGACAGGGGGCACGAACACTGAAGCTTTCTTT.

This clonotype has at least ten counts. V and J are TRBV7-2 and TRBJ2-7; D may be TRBD2 (5 bases). V dropped 6 bases and J dropped 7 bases, with 19 bases sitting between them. CDR1 SGHTA and CDR2 FQGNSA come from the germline V gene. CDR3 length: 14 amino acids. This CDR3 reads CASSRAEIVGEQYF. In DNA, the CDR3 is TGTGCCAGCAGTAGAGCGGAAATAGTAGGAGAGCAGTACTTC.

This chain links TRBV2 with TRBJ2-3, with 7 bases aligning to TRBD2. There are 16 residues in the CDR3. With V trimmed by 1 base and J by 0 bases, 4 bases remained unmatched. Germline-derived CDR1 and CDR2 are SNHLY and FYNNEI. CDR3 region: CASSEELADSTDTQYF. CDR3 nucleotides: TGTGCCAGCAGTGAAGAGCTAGCGGATAGCACAGATACGCAGTATTTT.

There are a few counts of this clonotype. The chain employs TRBV4-3 and TRBJ2-5; possibly TRBD2 for D (6 bases). Deletions cut 0 bases from V and 5 bases from J, with 16 bases between. The V gene's germline CDR1 is LGHNA and CDR2 YSLEER. This CDR3 has 16 residues. CDR3 region: CASSQDPAGLGETQYF. In DNA, the CDR3 is TGCGCCAGCAGCCAAGATCCGGCGGGGCTGGGGGAGACCCAGTACTTC.

This clonotype was seen more than once but under ten times. V usage is TRBV24-1 and J usage is TRBJ2-1; D perhaps matches TRBD1 (6 bases). The CDR3 extends over 15 amino acids. Trimming removed 4 bases from V and 12 bases from J, with 21 bases in between. CDR1 and CDR2 (germline): KGHDR, SFDVKD. The CDR3, as DNA: TGTGCCACCAGTGAAGAGAGGGGGATTAAAGAGTGGCAGTTCTTC. Its protein is CATSEERGIKEWQFF.

This rearrangement joins TRBV10-3 to TRBJ2-7, with 8 positions matching TRBD1. Germline-derived CDR1 and CDR2 are ENHRY and SYGVKD. The junction had 12 bases not matched to a gene; V was cut back by 11 bases and J by 6 bases. The CDR3 consists of 13 residues. CDR3 sequence: CASLGQGAVEQYF. The CDR3 bases are TGTGCCTCCCTGGGGCAGGGGGCGGTCGAGCAGTACTTC.

There are a few counts of this clonotype. The chain joins TRBV12-3 or TRBV12-4 to TRBJ2-1; 7 positions agree with TRBD1. The length of the CDR3 is 12 residues. The ends lost 1 base at V and 10 bases at J; junction bases unmatched: 1. The CDR3 reads CASSLGQGEQFF. CDR3 sequence (DNA): TGTGCCAGCAGTTTAGGACAGGGCGAGCAGTTCTTC.

This rearrangement joins TRBV7-9 to TRBJ2-7; D possibly corresponds to TRBD1 (5 bases). Germline CDR1 reads SEHNR; CDR2 reads FQNEAQ (reference sequence). The V and J ends lost 1 base and 2 bases respectively, with 9 bases between them. This CDR3 spans 14 amino acids. CDR3 sequence: CASSLDGQTYEQYF. The CDR3 nucleotides read TGTGCCAGCAGCTTAGACGGACAAACCTACGAGCAGTACTTC.

V is TRBV6-5 and J is TRBJ2-3; perhaps TRBD2 as D (5 bases). With 0 bases removed from V and 3 bases from J, the gap between germline ends came to 37 bases. Germline V CDR1 and CDR2: MNHEY, SVGAGI. This CDR3 comprises 24 residues. The CDR3 nucleotides are TGTGCCAGCAGTTACTCGAGAGGGATTGCGGGCAATGGAGGTCGACAAAGTGGGACAGATACGCAGTATTTT. Protein: CASSYSRGIAGNGGRQSGTDTQYF.